These T cell receptor beta chains were read from a single sample in a study of blood T cells in healthy people across ages. TCRdb recomputed calls from the 5' RACE reads with MiXCR, one row per CDR3 protein. Found here are about 1.5 million distinct CDR3 sequences, approximately 42% of them singletons; the top ten hold about 4%. Source material: blood. The receptor source for this set is a woman aged 18-29 years in good health. Both conserved end residues are part of each CDR3. The order of the fields is J gene, clone size, D gene, V gene, CDR3 DNA, CDR3 protein. D genes are given only for firm matches. Clone size is shown for a subset of rows, as once, few, many or a class of expanded clone.

J gene: TRBJ1-2
clone size: few
D gene: .
V gene: TRBV25-1
CDR3 DNA: TGTGCCAGCAGTACGTGGACATTGCCCTATGGCTACACCTTC
CDR3 protein: CASSTWTLPYGYTF

J gene: TRBJ2-5
clone size: few
D gene: .
V gene: TRBV5-1
CDR3 DNA: TGCGCCAGCAGCTTGGTGGCCACGTCGGAGACCCAGTACTTC
CDR3 protein: CASSLVATSETQYF

J gene: TRBJ2-3
clone size: .
D gene: .
V gene: TRBV29-1
CDR3 DNA: TGCAGCGTTGAAGGTGGCCGGGCTATAGATACGCAGTATTTT
CDR3 protein: CSVEGGRAIDTQYF

J gene: TRBJ1-1
clone size: .
D gene: .
V gene: TRBV7-2
CDR3 DNA: TGTGCCAGCAGCGTAAACCCCTTGAACACTGAAGCTTTCTTT
CDR3 protein: CASSVNPLNTEAFF

J gene: TRBJ2-1
clone size: .
D gene: .
V gene: TRBV6-5
CDR3 DNA: TGTGCCAGCAGGGACAGATACTACAATGAGCAGTTCTTC
CDR3 protein: CASRDRYYNEQFF

J gene: TRBJ1-2
clone size: few
D gene: .
V gene: TRBV15
CDR3 DNA: TGTGCCACCAGCAGAGATATTGCCCCAACCCCCTACTATGGCTACACCTTC
CDR3 protein: CATSRDIAPTPYYGYTF

J gene: TRBJ2-3
clone size: .
D gene: TRBD2
V gene: TRBV7-9
CDR3 DNA: TGTGCCAGCAGACAAGTACCCCTCCGCGGGAGCGGTTGGGATACGCAGTATTTT
CDR3 protein: CASRQVPLRGSGWDTQYF

J gene: TRBJ1-4
clone size: few
D gene: .
V gene: TRBV10-3
CDR3 DNA: TGTGCCATCAGTGAGTCGGCAGCTAATGAAAAACTGTTTTTT
CDR3 protein: CAISESAANEKLFF

J gene: TRBJ2-3
clone size: few
D gene: TRBD2
V gene: TRBV7-2
CDR3 DNA: TGTGCCAGCAGCTTAGCTGGACTAGCGGCTAGCACAGATACGCAGTATTTT
CDR3 protein: CASSLAGLAASTDTQYF

J gene: TRBJ2-5
clone size: few
D gene: TRBD1
V gene: TRBV5-1
CDR3 DNA: TGCGCCAGCAGCATAGGACAGGGGGAAGTCCAAGAGACCCAGTACTTC
CDR3 protein: CASSIGQGEVQETQYF

J gene: TRBJ1-2
clone size: .
D gene: .
V gene: TRBV18
CDR3 DNA: TGTGCCAGCTCCGGGGACACGGACTATGGCTACACCTTC
CDR3 protein: CASSGDTDYGYTF

J gene: TRBJ2-1
clone size: many
D gene: TRBD1
V gene: TRBV6-4
CDR3 DNA: TGTGCCAGTCAGGACAGGGTTTCAGGAGAGCAGTTCTTC
CDR3 protein: CASQDRVSGEQFF

J gene: TRBJ1-2
clone size: few
D gene: TRBD1
V gene: TRBV28
CDR3 DNA: TGTGCCAGCAGTAAGACAGGGCCGGGAGAGTATGGCTACACCTTC
CDR3 protein: CASSKTGPGEYGYTF

J gene: TRBJ1-1
clone size: .
D gene: .
V gene: TRBV29-1
CDR3 DNA: TGCAGCGTTGTCTTGATGACAGTGAACACTGAAGCTTTCTTT
CDR3 protein: CSVVLMTVNTEAFF

J gene: TRBJ1-5
clone size: .
D gene: .
V gene: TRBV5-1
CDR3 DNA: TGCGCCAGCAGCGTTGGGGGAACCGAGCCCCAGCATTTT
CDR3 protein: CASSVGGTEPQHF

J gene: TRBJ2-4
clone size: .
D gene: .
V gene: TRBV7-2
CDR3 DNA: TGTGCCAGCAGCTTTCGCGCTCTGCCGGCGGACATTCAGTACTTC
CDR3 protein: CASSFRALPADIQYF

J gene: TRBJ1-1
clone size: .
D gene: .
V gene: TRBV9
CDR3 DNA: TGTGCCAGCAGCGTGGCAGGGTCGCCCCCACTTTGGGACACTGAAGCTTTCTTT
CDR3 protein: CASSVAGSPPLWDTEAFF

J gene: TRBJ1-1
clone size: .
D gene: .
V gene: TRBV15
CDR3 DNA: TGTGCCACCAGCAGAGTCCCGACGGGATACTACACTGAAGCTTTCTTT
CDR3 protein: CATSRVPTGYYTEAFF

J gene: TRBJ2-7
clone size: .
D gene: TRBD2
V gene: TRBV14
CDR3 DNA: TGTGCCAGCAGCCAAGATCCCCGACTAGCTGACACCTCCTACGAGCAGTACTTC
CDR3 protein: CASSQDPRLADTSYEQYF

J gene: TRBJ2-7
clone size: few
D gene: .
V gene: TRBV4-3
CDR3 DNA: TGCGCCAGCAGCCAAGCAGTCGGTACCCTCTCCTACGAGCAGTACTTC
CDR3 protein: CASSQAVGTLSYEQYF

J gene: TRBJ2-1
clone size: once
D gene: TRBD1
V gene: TRBV11-2
CDR3 DNA: TGTGCCAGCAGCTTAGATTTCCGACAGGGGGGCAATGAACAGTTCTTC
CDR3 protein: CASSLDFRQGGNEQFF

J gene: TRBJ2-5
clone size: .
D gene: TRBD2
V gene: TRBV12-3/TRBV12-4
CDR3 DNA: TGTGCCAGCAGGGACAAAGGACTAGCCAAGTACTTC
CDR3 protein: CASRDKGLAKYF

J gene: TRBJ2-5
clone size: .
D gene: TRBD2
V gene: TRBV3-1
CDR3 DNA: TGTGCCAGCCGACTAGCGGGGACCCAAGAGACCCAGTACTTC
CDR3 protein: CASRLAGTQETQYF

J gene: TRBJ2-1
clone size: .
D gene: TRBD2
V gene: TRBV7-8
CDR3 DNA: TGTGCCAGCAGCAGAGCGGGAGGGGTTGGGAGAGGTGAGCAGTTCTTC
CDR3 protein: CASSRAGGVGRGEQFF

J gene: TRBJ1-2
clone size: .
D gene: TRBD1
V gene: TRBV14
CDR3 DNA: TGTGCCAGCAGCCGCGACCGGGACAGGTACTATGGCTACATCTTC
CDR3 protein: CASSRDRDRYYGYIF

J gene: TRBJ2-7
clone size: few
D gene: TRBD2
V gene: TRBV5-4
CDR3 DNA: TGTGCCAGCAGCTGGGGGTCGATAGCGGGAGTTGCAAACGAGCAGTACTTC
CDR3 protein: CASSWGSIAGVANEQYF

J gene: TRBJ1-2
clone size: .
D gene: TRBD1
V gene: TRBV12-3/TRBV12-4
CDR3 DNA: TGTGCCAGCAGCACGGGACAGGTCTTGGGCTACACCTTC
CDR3 protein: CASSTGQVLGYTF

J gene: TRBJ2-5
clone size: once
D gene: .
V gene: TRBV20-1
CDR3 DNA: TGCAGTGCTAGCTTGGTAACAGGCGTACTGGAGACCCTGTACTTC
CDR3 protein: CSASLVTGVLETLYF

J gene: TRBJ1-2
clone size: many
D gene: .
V gene: TRBV6-1
CDR3 DNA: TGTGCCAGCAGTGAAGGACAGCCGTACTATGGCTACACCTTC
CDR3 protein: CASSEGQPYYGYTF

J gene: TRBJ2-7
clone size: .
D gene: .
V gene: TRBV28
CDR3 DNA: TGTGCCAGCAACCCGGGACATGAGCTTGGCGGGAGAAGATACGAGCAGTACTTC
CDR3 protein: CASNPGHELGGRRYEQYF

J gene: TRBJ2-1
clone size: .
D gene: TRBD2
V gene: TRBV11-2
CDR3 DNA: TGTGCCAGCAGCTTAGTGGGGCCGGGACTAGAGGTCTATGAGCAGTTCTTC
CDR3 protein: CASSLVGPGLEVYEQFF

J gene: TRBJ2-3
clone size: .
D gene: .
V gene: TRBV10-1
CDR3 DNA: TGCGCCAGCAGTGGGCCGGGATCGAGAGATACGCAGTATTTT
CDR3 protein: CASSGPGSRDTQYF

J gene: TRBJ2-5
clone size: .
D gene: .
V gene: TRBV20-1
CDR3 DNA: TGCAGTGCTAGGGGACTCCCTAGAACCCAGTACTTC
CDR3 protein: CSARGLPRTQYF

J gene: TRBJ1-6
clone size: .
D gene: .
V gene: TRBV7-2
CDR3 DNA: TGTGCCAGCAGCTTAGCGTTCTATAATTCACCCCTCCACTTT
CDR3 protein: CASSLAFYNSPLHF

J gene: TRBJ2-3
clone size: .
D gene: .
V gene: TRBV7-9
CDR3 DNA: TGTGCCAGCAGCCCGAGACTTAACACAGATACGCAGTATTTT
CDR3 protein: CASSPRLNTDTQYF

J gene: TRBJ2-2
clone size: .
D gene: .
V gene: TRBV24-1
CDR3 DNA: TGTGCCACCAGTGCTACTACAGGGAACACCGGGGAGCTGTTTTTT
CDR3 protein: CATSATTGNTGELFF

J gene: TRBJ1-1
clone size: .
D gene: .
V gene: TRBV6-1
CDR3 DNA: TGTGCCAGCAGTGAACGTGGTAGGCGGGGCACTGAAGCTTTCTTT
CDR3 protein: CASSERGRRGTEAFF

J gene: TRBJ1-1
clone size: once
D gene: TRBD1
V gene: TRBV6-1
CDR3 DNA: TGTGCCAGCAGTGAACCGACAGGGCTGTACACTGAAGCTTTCTTT
CDR3 protein: CASSEPTGLYTEAFF

J gene: TRBJ2-7
clone size: .
D gene: TRBD2
V gene: TRBV10-3
CDR3 DNA: TGTGCCAGCAGTGAAGCAGCGGGAGGGGTGGATGAGCAGTACTTC
CDR3 protein: CASSEAAGGVDEQYF

J gene: TRBJ2-7
clone size: .
D gene: TRBD1
V gene: TRBV2
CDR3 DNA: TGTGCCAGCAATGGACAGGGGGCGTACTACGAGCAGTACTTC
CDR3 protein: CASNGQGAYYEQYF

J gene: TRBJ2-7
clone size: .
D gene: .
V gene: TRBV4-2
CDR3 DNA: TGTGCCAGCAGCCAATCAAGAGCGGGCTACGAGCAGTACTTC
CDR3 protein: CASSQSRAGYEQYF

J gene: TRBJ2-1
clone size: .
D gene: TRBD1
V gene: TRBV12-3/TRBV12-4
CDR3 DNA: TGTGCCAGCAGACGGACAGGAAGATCATACGAGCAGTTCTTC
CDR3 protein: CASRRTGRSYEQFF

J gene: TRBJ2-7
clone size: few
D gene: .
V gene: TRBV12-3/TRBV12-4
CDR3 DNA: TGTGCCAGCAGTTTAACGCTCAGGGAGGCTCGATCCCCCTACGAGCAGTACTTC
CDR3 protein: CASSLTLREARSPYEQYF

J gene: TRBJ2-7
clone size: .
D gene: .
V gene: TRBV27
CDR3 DNA: TGTGCCAGCGGGTGGTCCGAGCAGTACTTC
CDR3 protein: CASGWSEQYF

J gene: TRBJ2-3
clone size: few
D gene: .
V gene: TRBV7-2
CDR3 DNA: TGTGCCAGCAGCCCGATGAGCAACAGGGTCACAGATACGCAGTATTTT
CDR3 protein: CASSPMSNRVTDTQYF

J gene: TRBJ1-6
clone size: .
D gene: .
V gene: TRBV25-1
CDR3 DNA: TGTGCCAACAGTGATTACTCCCGAGGCGTCTATAATTCACCCCTCCACTTT
CDR3 protein: CANSDYSRGVYNSPLHF

J gene: TRBJ2-3
clone size: .
D gene: .
V gene: TRBV30
CDR3 DNA: TGTGCCTGGAGTGTAGCGGGTTTGGGCACAGATACGCAGTATTTT
CDR3 protein: CAWSVAGLGTDTQYF

J gene: TRBJ2-2
clone size: .
D gene: .
V gene: TRBV5-1
CDR3 DNA: TGCGCCAGCAGCACTTCGTTACCGAACACCGGGGAGCTGTTTTTT
CDR3 protein: CASSTSLPNTGELFF

J gene: TRBJ2-1
clone size: .
D gene: .
V gene: TRBV20-1
CDR3 DNA: TGCAGTGCTAGTTACAGGGTGATATACAATGAGCAGTTCTTC
CDR3 protein: CSASYRVIYNEQFF

J gene: TRBJ2-1
clone size: few
D gene: TRBD1
V gene: TRBV7-9
CDR3 DNA: TGTGCCAGCAGCTACCGGGACAGGGGTAGGGAGCAGTTCTTC
CDR3 protein: CASSYRDRGREQFF

J gene: TRBJ1-1
clone size: .
D gene: .
V gene: TRBV12-3/TRBV12-4
CDR3 DNA: TGTGCCAGCAGTCTCGGGGGAATATCAACTGAAGCTTTCTTT
CDR3 protein: CASSLGGISTEAFF

J gene: TRBJ2-1
clone size: many
D gene: TRBD1
V gene: TRBV20-1
CDR3 DNA: TGCAGTGCTATACATGACAGGGATAATGAGCAGTTCTTC
CDR3 protein: CSAIHDRDNEQFF

J gene: TRBJ2-5
clone size: .
D gene: .
V gene: TRBV12-3/TRBV12-4
CDR3 DNA: TGTGCCAGCAGTTTAGTAGTCACGGGGCACGAGACCCAGTACTTC
CDR3 protein: CASSLVVTGHETQYF

J gene: TRBJ2-7
clone size: .
D gene: .
V gene: TRBV7-2
CDR3 DNA: TGTGCCAGCAACCTACCTGTCCCCAATGAGCAGTACTTC
CDR3 protein: CASNLPVPNEQYF

J gene: TRBJ2-5
clone size: .
D gene: TRBD2
V gene: TRBV29-1
CDR3 DNA: TGCAGCGTTGATGGGGGACTAGCGGGAGAGGGATGGACCCAGTACTTC
CDR3 protein: CSVDGGLAGEGWTQYF